Below, 11 T cell receptor beta chains from the same sample are listed, as sequenced in a study of control samples from healthy donors and cancer patients (dated by TCRdb to about 2020). Library construction relied on the immunoSEQ multiplex PCR assay. TCRdb stores this immuneACCESS table with in-frame sequences only. Part of the clones is absent; in the studies checked, under half of the shortfall reflects unresolved V genes, and no reason is known for the rest. The sample table lists more than 100,000 clones, about nine tenths of them with a count of one. The ten top clones hold less than 3.5% of the sample. Sequences were obtained from blood. These receptors all stem from a middle-aged man in good health.

The V call is TRBV7-9, the J call TRBJ2-3; 8 bases agree with TRBD2. Germline CDR1 and CDR2: SEHNR and FQNEAQ (reference sequence). This CDR3 comprises 17 residues. V lost 3 bases, J lost 4 bases, and 12 bases stayed unmatched. The CDR3 region has the DNA TGTGCCAGCAGCTTTTATGGAGCCGGGGGGGTATCAGATACGCAGTATTTT. Its translation is CASSFYGAGGVSDTQYF. Drawing the rest from reference TRBV7-9 and TRBJ2-3, the complete variable domain is DTGVSQNPRHKITKRGQNVTFRCDPISEHNRLYWYRQTLGQGPEFLTYFQNEAQLEKSRLLSDRFSAERPKGSFSTLEIQRTEQGDSAMYLCASSFYGAGGVSDTQYFGPGTRLTVL.

The gene calls are TRBV12-3 or TRBV12-4 and TRBJ1-5, with D tentatively TRBD1 (6 bases). V lost 6 bases and J lost 7, with 10 bases in between. The CDR3 loop spans 12 amino acids. CDR3 coding DNA: TGTGCCAGCAGCATCGACAGGCAGCCCCAGCATTTT. It is translated as CASSIDRQPQHF.

CDR3 amino acids: CADQRQGYYEQYF. In DNA form, the CDR3 reads TGTGCCGACCAGAGGCAGGGCTATTACGAGCAGTACTTC. This rearrangement joins TRBV7-3 to TRBJ2-7, with D possibly TRBD1 on 5 matching bases. Trimming removed 11 bases at V and 4 bases at J, with 18 bases between. CDR3 length equals 13 residues. CDR1 is SGHTA and CDR2 is FQGTGA in the germline V gene.

J is TRBJ1-3 and V is TRBV7-2, with D possibly being TRBD1 (5 bases). V was trimmed by 1 base and J by 3 bases, leaving 13 bases between them. Germline loops: CDR1 SGHTA, CDR2 FQGNSA. This CDR3 has 16 amino acids. Written as DNA, the CDR3 is TGTGCCAGCAGCTTAGATGGCAGGGCCGGTGGAAACACCATATATTTT. It specifies CASSLDGRAGGNTIYF.

In nucleotides, the CDR3 is TGCGCCAGCAGCTTGGGGACTAGCGGGGCTGTTACGCAGTATTTT. Translating it yields CASSLGTSGAVTQYF. V usage is TRBV5-1 and J usage is TRBJ2-3, with 12 bases lining up with TRBD2. CDR1 is SGHRS, CDR2 YFSETQ, per germline. Trimming at V came to 0 bases and at J to 8 bases, leaving 4 bases not matched to a gene. CDR3 length: 15 amino acids.

A few counts support this clone. The gene calls are TRBV4-1 and TRBJ1-1; a possible D gene is TRBD1 (5 bases). Trimming cost V 4 bases and J 0 bases, with 9 bases left between them. Germline CDR1 reads MGHRA; CDR2 reads YSYEKL. The CDR3 is 14 amino acids. The CDR3 DNA is TGCGCCAGCAGCCCGGGACGGGTGAACACTGAAGCTTTCTTT. It encodes CASSPGRVNTEAFF.

The rearrangement links TRBV7-6 to TRBJ2-5, with no clear D. The germline V and J ends were trimmed by 8 bases and 1 base, with 17 bases remaining between them. This CDR3 has 15 amino acids. Germline V CDR1 and CDR2: SGHVS, FNYEAQ. The CDR3 coding sequence is TGTGCCAGCGGACGGACCAGTGACGTCCAAGAGACCCAGTACTTC. It specifies CASGRTSDVQETQYF. The full variable domain, with the rest looked up from reference TRBV7-6 and TRBJ2-5, is GAGVSQSPRYKVTKRGQDVALRCDPISGHVSLYWYRQALGQGPEFLTYFNYEAQQDKSGLPNDRFSAERPEGSISTLTIQRTEQRDSAMYRCASGRTSDVQETQYFGPGTRLLVL.

This rearrangement joins TRBV12-5 to TRBJ2-1; TRBD2 matches at 11 bases. Germline-derived CDR1 and CDR2 are LGHNT and FRNRAP. CDR3 length: 17 amino acids. V shed 7 bases, J shed 6 bases, and the junction held 14 bases outside the gene matches. The CDR3 sequence is CASAPPPLAGGSNEQFF. The CDR3 DNA reads TGTGCTAGTGCCCCGCCCCCCCTAGCGGGGGGCAGCAATGAGCAGTTCTTC. Full variable domain (rest looked up from reference TRBV12-5 and TRBJ2-1): DARVTQTPRHKVTEMGQEVTMRCQPILGHNTVFWYRQTMMQGLELLAYFRNRAPLDDSGMPKDRFSAEMPDATLATLKIQPSEPRDSAVYFCASAPPPLAGGSNEQFFGPGTRLTVL.

This clone was observed once. The genes are TRBV19 and TRBJ2-3; D may correspond to TRBD1 or TRBD2 (5 bases each). Germline CDR1 is LNHDA and CDR2 is SQIVND (reference sequence). The CDR3 is 15 residues long. The CDR3 sequence is CATRERGTSTDTQYF. Written as DNA, the CDR3 is TGTGCAACCCGAGAGAGGGGCACTAGCACAGATACGCAGTATTTT.

The chain joins TRBV29-1 to TRBJ1-1; maybe TRBD1 (6 bases). Trimming took off 5 bases at V and 0 bases at J, with 10 bases between the two ends. This CDR3 is built from 13 residues. From germline, CDR1 is SQVTM and CDR2 ANQGSEA. CDR3 amino acids: CSVRTGMNTEAFF. The CDR3 DNA is TGCAGCGTTCGAACAGGGATGAACACTGAAGCTTTCTTT.

J is TRBJ1-5 and V is TRBV19; TRBD1 matches 7 bases. With V trimmed by 9 bases and J by 4 bases, 3 bases remained unmatched. Germline lookup yields CDR1 LNHDA and CDR2 SQIVND (reference sequence). This CDR3 region has 12 residues. In DNA form, the CDR3 reads TGTGCCAGCCAACAGGGGAATCAGCCCCAGCATTTT. Translated, it gives CASQQGNQPQHF. Complete variable domain (other parts from reference TRBV19 and TRBJ1-5): DGGITQSPKYLFRKEGQNVTLSCEQNLNHDAMYWYRQDPGQGLRLIYYSQIVNDFQKGDIAEGYSVSREKKESFPLTVTSAQKNPTAFYLCASQQGNQPQHFGDGTRLSIL.